The rows below give T cell receptor beta chains drawn from one sample of a study of blood T cell repertoires in COVID-19. TCRdb keeps only in-frame clones here, not all; method: immunoSEQ multiplex PCR. The sample lists some 88,000 clones, over 75% occurring once. The sequenced sample consisted of peripheral blood. The source of these receptors is a woman in her 70s with acute or convalescent COVID-19. The CDR3 runs from the conserved cysteine through the conserved F or W.

J gene | V gene | CDR3 protein
TRBJ1-2 | TRBV7-2 | CASSPISRGYTF
TRBJ2-5 | TRBV28 | CASSLPYAGRETQYF
TRBJ2-3 | TRBV7-2 | CASSQGLATDTQYF
TRBJ2-2 | TRBV7-2 | CASSLDSGRAGNGELFF
TRBJ2-5 | TRBV5-4 | CASRKGTSGPSLETQYF
TRBJ1-6 | TRBV28 | CASSLGPGTGGFPLHF
TRBJ1-1 | TRBV5-4 | CASSEGREAEAFF
TRBJ2-1 | TRBV5-1 | CASRSEAGRHNEQFF
TRBJ2-5 | TRBV19 | CASSRGSIAGLSETQYF
TRBJ1-2 | TRBV6-5 | CASSYSSARNYGYTF
TRBJ1-1 | TRBV4-1 | CASSQGGHRSEAFF
TRBJ2-3 | TRBV7-2 | CASSFRGVGSGDTQYF
TRBJ2-5 | TRBV2 | CASRLGTGGMETQYF
TRBJ1-1 | TRBV19 | CASSKYARNTEAFF
TRBJ2-5 | TRBV25-1 | CASSVTSPMKETQYF
TRBJ2-5 | TRBV18 | CASSPGLGGETQYF
TRBJ2-6 | TRBV19 | CASSVRGHGANVLTF
TRBJ2-1 | TRBV10-3 | CAISEAAGEHEQFF
TRBJ1-4 | TRBV30 | CAWSRDSNEKLFF
TRBJ2-5 | TRBV27 | CASSLVRTSGEETQYF
TRBJ1-1 | TRBV30 | CAWSVGTGGEGAFF
TRBJ1-5 | TRBV19 | CASTSTPNSNQPQHF
TRBJ2-3 | TRBV11-2 | CASSSGVLDTQYF
TRBJ1-1 | TRBV12-3/TRBV12-4 | CASSLDRGTEAFF
TRBJ2-5 | TRBV7-7 | CASSLDRGPEETQYF
TRBJ2-2 | TRBV7-9 | CASKSSGNTGELFF
TRBJ1-1 | TRBV28 | CASSSNLLTLQVMNTEAFF
TRBJ1-2 | TRBV15 | CATSLIQGDDGYTF
TRBJ1-4 | TRBV4-3 | CASSQMPRGSEKLFF
TRBJ2-2 | TRBV10-1 | CASTTSGTGAGELFF
TRBJ2-2 | TRBV27 | CASSLRRGTTGELFF
TRBJ2-2 | TRBV29-1 | CSVDSGTVNTGELFF
TRBJ1-3 | TRBV10-3 | CAISGQDSGNTIYF
TRBJ1-3 | TRBV19 | CASSIKQGDSGNTIYF
TRBJ2-2 | TRBV10-3 | CAISERELGTGELFF
TRBJ2-3 | TRBV3-1/TRBV3-2 | CASSQFSGRADTQYF
TRBJ2-3 | TRBV11-2 | CASSRGSSYTDTQYF
TRBJ1-1 | TRBV5-6 | CASSLGWGGNTEAFF
TRBJ2-3 | TRBV19 | CASSIGLAANTDTQYF
TRBJ1-1 | TRBV6-4 | CASKPAEDRHTEAFF
TRBJ1-4 | TRBV19 | CASSIIRATNEKLFF
TRBJ1-1 | TRBV7-2 | CASSLSVQGSTEAFF
TRBJ1-1 | TRBV3-1/TRBV3-2 | CASSPRRASPMNTEAFF
TRBJ2-3 | TRBV18 | CASSPFGTSGRGTDTQYF
TRBJ2-2 | TRBV27 | CASSWPEASGRVGELFF
TRBJ1-4 | TRBV4-1 | CASSQDPGEAEKLFF
TRBJ1-1 | TRBV5-6 | CASSFRIMNTEAFF
TRBJ1-4 | TRBV12-3/TRBV12-4 | CASSQNEKLFF
TRBJ2-1 | TRBV18 | CASSPQQGPGNEQFF
TRBJ2-1 | TRBV6-5 | CASSSPGTGVYNEQFF
TRBJ2-2 | TRBV27 | CASSLEGPRQGLYTGELFF